This TCR beta chain was documented in a study of post-analysis software for immune sequencing data. General study findings and limits: Patients had higher frequencies than controls of roughly five TRBV segments, including TRBV5-6, TRBV5-1 and TRBV20-1.

V lost 2 bases and J lost 2, with 7 bases in between. The CDR3 extends over 14 amino acids. With regard to this clonotype: The antigen remains undetermined.

Sequencing libraries made from TCR beta cDNA carried unique molecular identifiers. MiXCR, run by TCRdb on the PCR reads, gives a single entry per CDR3 protein. The sample lists roughly 670,000 distinct CDR3 sequences; 59% were seen once. Sample: blood. The chain couples TRBV12-3 or TRBV12-4 to TRBJ1-5; the D is unclear. This clonotype was sampled from a girl aged 2 to 10 with multiple sclerosis. DNA of the CDR3: TGTGCCAGCAGTTTACGAGCGGGCAATCAGCCCCAGCATTTT. Translating gives CASSLRAGNQPQHF.